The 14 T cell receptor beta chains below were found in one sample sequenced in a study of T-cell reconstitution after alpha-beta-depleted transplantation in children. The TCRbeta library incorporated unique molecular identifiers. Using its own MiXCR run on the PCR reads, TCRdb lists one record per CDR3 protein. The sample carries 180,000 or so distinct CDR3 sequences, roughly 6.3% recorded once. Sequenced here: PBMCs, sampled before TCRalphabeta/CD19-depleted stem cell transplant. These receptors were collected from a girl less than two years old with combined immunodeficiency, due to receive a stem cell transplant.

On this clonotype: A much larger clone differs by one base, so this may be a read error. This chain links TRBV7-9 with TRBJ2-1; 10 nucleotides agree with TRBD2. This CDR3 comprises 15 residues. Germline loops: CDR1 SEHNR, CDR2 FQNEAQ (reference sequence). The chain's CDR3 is CASSSQREGGNEEFF. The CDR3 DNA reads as TGTGCCAGCAGCTCCCAGCGGGAGGGAGGGAATGAGGAGTTCTTC.

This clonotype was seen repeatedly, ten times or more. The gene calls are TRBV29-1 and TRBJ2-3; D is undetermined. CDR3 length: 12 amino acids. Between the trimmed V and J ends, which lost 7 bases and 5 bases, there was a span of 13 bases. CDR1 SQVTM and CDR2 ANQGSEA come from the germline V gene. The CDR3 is CSAKNPQDTQYF. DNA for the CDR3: TGCAGCGCCAAGAACCCCCAAGATACGCAGTATTTT.

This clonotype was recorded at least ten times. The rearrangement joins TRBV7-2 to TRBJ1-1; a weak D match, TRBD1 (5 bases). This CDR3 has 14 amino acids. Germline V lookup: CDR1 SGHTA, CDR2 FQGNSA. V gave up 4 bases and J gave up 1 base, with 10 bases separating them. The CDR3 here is CASSSGGWNTEAFF. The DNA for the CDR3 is TGTGCCAGCAGCTCGGGGGGATGGAACACTGAAGCTTTCTTT. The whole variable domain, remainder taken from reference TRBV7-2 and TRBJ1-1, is GAGVSQSPSNKVTEKGKDVELRCDPISGHTALYWYRQSLGQGLEFLIYFQGNSAPDKSGLPSDRFSAERTGGSVSTLTIQRTQQEDSAVYLCASSSGGWNTEAFFGQGTRLTVV.

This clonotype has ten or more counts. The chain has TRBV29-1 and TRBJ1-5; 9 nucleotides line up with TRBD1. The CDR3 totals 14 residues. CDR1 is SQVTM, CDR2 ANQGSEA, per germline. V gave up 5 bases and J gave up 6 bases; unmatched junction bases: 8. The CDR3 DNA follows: TGCAGCGTTAGAGACAGGGGGGGAGGTCAGCCCCAGCATTTT. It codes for CSVRDRGGGQPQHF. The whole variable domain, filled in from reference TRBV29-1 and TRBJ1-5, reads SAVISQKPSRDICQRGTSLTIQCQVDSQVTMMFWYRQQPGQSLTLIATANQGSEATYESGFVIDKFPISRPNLTFSTLTVSNMSPEDSSIYLCSVRDRGGGQPQHFGDGTRLSIL.

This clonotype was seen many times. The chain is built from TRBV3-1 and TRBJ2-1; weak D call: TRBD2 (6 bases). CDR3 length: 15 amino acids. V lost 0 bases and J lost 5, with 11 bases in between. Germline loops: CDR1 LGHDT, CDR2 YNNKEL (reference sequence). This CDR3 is CASSQDVGLDNEQFF. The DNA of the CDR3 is TGTGCCAGCAGCCAAGATGTGGGACTCGACAATGAGCAGTTCTTC.

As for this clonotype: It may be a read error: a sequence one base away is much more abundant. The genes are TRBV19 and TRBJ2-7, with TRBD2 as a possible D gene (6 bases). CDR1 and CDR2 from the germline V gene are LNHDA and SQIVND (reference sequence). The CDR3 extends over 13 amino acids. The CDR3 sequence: CVSSEGSGYEQYF. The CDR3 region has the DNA TGTGTCAGTTCGGAGGGATCAGGCTACGAGCAGTACTTC.

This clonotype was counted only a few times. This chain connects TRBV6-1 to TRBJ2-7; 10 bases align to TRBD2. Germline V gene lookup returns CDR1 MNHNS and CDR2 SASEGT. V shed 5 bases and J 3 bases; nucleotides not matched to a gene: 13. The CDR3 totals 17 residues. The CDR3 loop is CASSTLSTSGSFYEQYF. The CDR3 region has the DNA TGTGCCAGCAGTACCCTCTCGACTAGCGGGTCGTTCTACGAGCAGTACTTC.

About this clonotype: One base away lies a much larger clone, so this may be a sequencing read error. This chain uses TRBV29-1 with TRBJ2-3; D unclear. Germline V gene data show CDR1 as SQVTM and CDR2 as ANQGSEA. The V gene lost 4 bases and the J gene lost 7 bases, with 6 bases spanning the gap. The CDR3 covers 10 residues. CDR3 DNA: TGCAGCGTTGTAGGGCATACGCAGTATTTT. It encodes CSVVGHTQYF.

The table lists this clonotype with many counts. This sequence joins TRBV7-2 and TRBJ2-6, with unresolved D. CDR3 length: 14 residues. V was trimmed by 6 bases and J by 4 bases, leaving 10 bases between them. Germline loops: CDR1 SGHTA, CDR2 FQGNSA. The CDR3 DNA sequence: TGTGCCAGCAGTGGGGATGCCGGGGCCAACGTCCTGACTTTC. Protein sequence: CASSGDAGANVLTF.

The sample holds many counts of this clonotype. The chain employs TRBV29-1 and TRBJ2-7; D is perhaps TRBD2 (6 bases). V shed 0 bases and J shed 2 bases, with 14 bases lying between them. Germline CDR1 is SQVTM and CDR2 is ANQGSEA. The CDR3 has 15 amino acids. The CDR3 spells CSVEESRDWAYEQYF. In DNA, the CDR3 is TGCAGCGTTGAAGAGTCCCGGGACTGGGCCTACGAGCAGTACTTC.

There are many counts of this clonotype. CDR3: CASSTRLNEQFF. CDR3 DNA: TGTGCCAGCAGTACCCGGCTCAATGAGCAGTTCTTC. V is TRBV28 and J is TRBJ2-1; D remains ambiguous. Per germline, CDR1 MDHEN and CDR2 SYDVKM. The length of the CDR3 is 12 residues. The ends were cut back, 5 bases at V and 6 bases at J, with 8 bases in the middle.

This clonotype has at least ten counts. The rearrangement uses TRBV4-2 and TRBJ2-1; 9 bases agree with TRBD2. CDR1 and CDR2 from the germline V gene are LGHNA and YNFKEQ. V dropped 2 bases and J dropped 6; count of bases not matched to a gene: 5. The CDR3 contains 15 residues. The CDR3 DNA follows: TGTGCCAGCAGCCAAACTAGCGGGTTTATCAATGAGCAGTTCTTC. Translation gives CASSQTSGFINEQFF.

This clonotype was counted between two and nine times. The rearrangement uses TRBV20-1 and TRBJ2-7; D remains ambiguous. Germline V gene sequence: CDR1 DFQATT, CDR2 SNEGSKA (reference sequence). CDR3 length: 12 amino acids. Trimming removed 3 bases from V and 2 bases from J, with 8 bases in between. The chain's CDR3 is CSASSVPYEQYF. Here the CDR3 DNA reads TGCAGTGCTAGTTCGGTTCCCTACGAGCAGTACTTC.

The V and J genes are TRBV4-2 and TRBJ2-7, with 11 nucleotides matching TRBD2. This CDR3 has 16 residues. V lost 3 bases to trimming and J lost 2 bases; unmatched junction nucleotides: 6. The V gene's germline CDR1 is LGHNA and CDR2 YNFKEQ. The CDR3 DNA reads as TGTGCCAGCAGCCATCAAACTAGCGGGGGAGCCTACGAGCAGTACTTC. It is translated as CASSHQTSGGAYEQYF.